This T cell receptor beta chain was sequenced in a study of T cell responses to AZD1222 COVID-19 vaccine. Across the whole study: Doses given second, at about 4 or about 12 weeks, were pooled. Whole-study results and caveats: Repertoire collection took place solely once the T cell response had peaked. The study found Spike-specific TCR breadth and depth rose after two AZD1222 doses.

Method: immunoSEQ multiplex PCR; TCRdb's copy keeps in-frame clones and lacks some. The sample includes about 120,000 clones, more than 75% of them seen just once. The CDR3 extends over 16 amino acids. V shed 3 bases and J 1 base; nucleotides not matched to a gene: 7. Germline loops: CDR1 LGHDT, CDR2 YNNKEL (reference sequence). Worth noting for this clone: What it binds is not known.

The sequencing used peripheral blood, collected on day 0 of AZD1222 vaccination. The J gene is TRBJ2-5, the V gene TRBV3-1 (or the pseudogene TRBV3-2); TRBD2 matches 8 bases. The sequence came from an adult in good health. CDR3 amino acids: CASSHSMSGGQETQYF. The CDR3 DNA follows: TGTGCCAGCAGCCATTCCATGAGCGGGGGCCAAGAGACCCAGTACTTC.